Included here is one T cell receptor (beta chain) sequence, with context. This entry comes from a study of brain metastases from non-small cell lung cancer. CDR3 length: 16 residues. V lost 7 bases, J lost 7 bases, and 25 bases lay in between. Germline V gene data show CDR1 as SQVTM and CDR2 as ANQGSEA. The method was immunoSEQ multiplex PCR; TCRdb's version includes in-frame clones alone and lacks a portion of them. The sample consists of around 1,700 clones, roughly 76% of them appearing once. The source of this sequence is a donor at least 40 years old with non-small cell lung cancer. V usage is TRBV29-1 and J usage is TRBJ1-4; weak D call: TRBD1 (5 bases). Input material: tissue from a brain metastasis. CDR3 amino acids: CSATSPESRESEKLFF. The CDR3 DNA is TGCAGCGCTACCTCCCCCGAGAGCAGGGAGAGTGAAAAACTGTTTTTT.